This T cell receptor (beta chain) stems from a study of CD8 T cells in Susac syndrome. An input of about 0.5 to 1 ug of RNA was subjected to reverse transcription using random hexamers. TCRdb itself ran the immunoSEQ multiplex PCR reads through MiXCR, one entry per CDR3 protein. The sample has roughly 80,000 distinct CDR3 sequences; around 94% are singletons. Study-level findings and limits: The study acknowledged a relatively small number of individuals in its TCR sequencing and HLA analysis.

Healthy donors served as age- and sex-matched controls. FACS enriched CD8+ TEMRA cells, while bulk CD8+ and CD4+ were negatively isolated. V was clipped by 1 base and J by 1 base, with 7 bases between them. This CDR3 is 14 amino acids long. In germline, CDR1 is SEHNR, CDR2 FQNEAQ (reference sequence). As regards this clonotype: Its antigen is undetermined.

V gene TRBV7-9 combines with J gene TRBJ1-1; D uncertain. The clonotype originates from a human donor in good health. The sequencing sample was made of CD8+ T cells from PBMCs. In DNA form, the CDR3 reads TGTGCCAGCAGCTTAGTCAGGCAGAACACTGAAGCTTTCTTT. Encoded protein: CASSLVRQNTEAFF.